The entry below describes one TCR beta chain. TCRdb used MiXCR to reprocess the PCR reads, holding one entry per CDR3 protein. Found here are 460,000 or so distinct CDR3 sequences, around 23% of them singletons; the top ten hold around 0.8%. These data are taken from a study of molecular identifiers for immune sequencing clone quantification. Germline V gene data show CDR1 as DFQATT and CDR2 as SNEGSKA (reference sequence). The CDR3 loop spans 14 amino acids. V was cut by 5 bases and J by 4 bases, with 17 bases left in between. The TCR sequence derives from a human donor in good health. Some libraries in this study had Jurkat cell RNA spiked in. What was sequenced was naive CD8+ T cells from blood, with Jurkat cell RNA spiked in. Subset meaning: FACS-sorted CD8+CD4-CCR7+CD45RA+ naive T cells. This chain links TRBV20-1 with TRBJ1-2, with D perhaps matching TRBD1 (6 bases). CDR3 loop: CSAWQGRLPYGYTF. The CDR3 DNA reads TGCAGTGCTTGGCAGGGGCGCTTACCCTATGGCTACACCTTC.